The present TCR beta chain was sequenced within a study of cytomegalovirus exposure and HLA in healthy donors. Whole-study results and caveats: The study flagged fewer than 200 TCR beta chains as cytomegalovirus-associated.

Turning to this clone: What it binds is unknown.

PCR amplification relied on 60 Vbeta primers (plus 13 Jbeta primers). The table came from immunoSEQ multiplex PCR; TCRdb's copy has only in-frame clones and leaves some out. The sample lists roughly 170,000 clones, less than 90% occurring once. J lost 4 bases, V lost 4 bases, and 3 bases had no gene match. The CDR3 spans 14 residues. CDR1 is KGHSH and CDR2 is LQKENI in the germline V gene. This TCR was sampled from a man between 25 and 39 years old in good health and CMV-seronegative. This chain uses TRBV18 with TRBJ1-1; 10 positions agree with TRBD1. Sample: PBMCs. The chain's CDR3 is CASSLGQGGTEAFF. CDR3 DNA: TGTGCCAGCTCACTAGGACAGGGGGGCACTGAAGCTTTCTTT.